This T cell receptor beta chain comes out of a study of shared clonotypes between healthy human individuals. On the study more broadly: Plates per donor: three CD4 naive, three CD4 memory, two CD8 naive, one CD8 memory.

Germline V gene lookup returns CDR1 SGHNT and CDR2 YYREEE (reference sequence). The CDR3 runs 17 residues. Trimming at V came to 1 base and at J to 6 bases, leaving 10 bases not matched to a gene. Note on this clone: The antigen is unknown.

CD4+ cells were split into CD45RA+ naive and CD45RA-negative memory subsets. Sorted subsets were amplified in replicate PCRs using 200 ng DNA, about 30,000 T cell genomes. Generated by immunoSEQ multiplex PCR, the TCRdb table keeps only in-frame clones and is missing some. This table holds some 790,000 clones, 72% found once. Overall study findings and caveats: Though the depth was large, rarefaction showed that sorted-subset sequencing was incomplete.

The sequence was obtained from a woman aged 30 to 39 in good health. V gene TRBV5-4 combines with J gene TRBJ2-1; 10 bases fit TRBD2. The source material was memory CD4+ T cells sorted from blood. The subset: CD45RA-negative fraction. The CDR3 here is CASSLLMGSGRINEQFF. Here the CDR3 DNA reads TGTGCCAGCAGCTTGCTGATGGGTAGCGGGAGGATCAATGAGCAGTTCTTC.